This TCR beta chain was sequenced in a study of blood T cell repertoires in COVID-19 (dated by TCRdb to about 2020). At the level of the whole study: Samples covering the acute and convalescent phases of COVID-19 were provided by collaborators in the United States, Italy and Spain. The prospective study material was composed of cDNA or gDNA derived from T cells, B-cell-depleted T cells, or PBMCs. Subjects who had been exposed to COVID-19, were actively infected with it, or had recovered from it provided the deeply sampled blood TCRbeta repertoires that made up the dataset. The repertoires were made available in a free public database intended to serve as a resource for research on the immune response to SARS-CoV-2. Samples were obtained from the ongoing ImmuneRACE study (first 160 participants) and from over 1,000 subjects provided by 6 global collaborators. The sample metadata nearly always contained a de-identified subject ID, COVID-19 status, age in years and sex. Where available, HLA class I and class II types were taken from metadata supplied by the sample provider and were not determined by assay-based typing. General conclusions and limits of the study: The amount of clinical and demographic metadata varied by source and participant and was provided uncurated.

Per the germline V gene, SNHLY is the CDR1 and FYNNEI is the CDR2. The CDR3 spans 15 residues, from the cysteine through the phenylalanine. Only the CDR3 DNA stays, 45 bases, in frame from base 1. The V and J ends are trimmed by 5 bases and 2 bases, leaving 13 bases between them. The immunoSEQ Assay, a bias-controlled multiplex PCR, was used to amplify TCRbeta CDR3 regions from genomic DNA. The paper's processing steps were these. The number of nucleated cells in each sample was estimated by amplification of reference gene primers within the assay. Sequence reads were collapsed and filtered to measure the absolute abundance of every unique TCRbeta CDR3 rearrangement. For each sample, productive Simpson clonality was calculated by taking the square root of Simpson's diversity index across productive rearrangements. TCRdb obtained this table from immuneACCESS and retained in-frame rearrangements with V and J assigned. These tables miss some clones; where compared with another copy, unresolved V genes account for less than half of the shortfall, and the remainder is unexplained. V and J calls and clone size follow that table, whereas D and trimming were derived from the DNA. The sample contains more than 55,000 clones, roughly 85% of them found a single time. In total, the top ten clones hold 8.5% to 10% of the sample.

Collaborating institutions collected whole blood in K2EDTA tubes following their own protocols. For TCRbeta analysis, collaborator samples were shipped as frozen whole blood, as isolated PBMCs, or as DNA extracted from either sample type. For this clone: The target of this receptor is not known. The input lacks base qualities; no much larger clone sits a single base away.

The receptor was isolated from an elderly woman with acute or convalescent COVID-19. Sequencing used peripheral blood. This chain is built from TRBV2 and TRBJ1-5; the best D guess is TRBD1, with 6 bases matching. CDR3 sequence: CASSTQGFGNQPQHF. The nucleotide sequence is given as TGTGCCAGCAGTACACAGGGCTTCGGCAATCAGCCCCAGCATTTT.